Presented here are 9 T cell receptor beta chains from one specimen sequenced in a study of graft-versus-host responses after intestinal transplantation (dated by TCRdb to the early 2020s). The intended sense of this specimen's time point label: cells obtained before transplantation from donor or recipient. Libraries were constructed by the immunoSEQ multiplex PCR assay. The immuneACCESS repertoire file appears here via TCRdb, limited to in-frame rearrangements. These files lack a portion of the clones; in checked studies, under half of the deficit traces to unresolved V genes, and the cause of the others is not known. Recorded for this sample are 80,000 to 100,000 clones; roughly 90% of them occurred a single time. Of the sample, roughly 0.17% falls within the top ten clones. Their antigens remain unidentified. Sample: unstimulated CD4+ T cells sorted from spleen or lymph node cells, taken before intestinal transplant. The receptors here all came from a human donor who received an intestinal transplant.

In the case of this clone: The sample holds other DNA sequences that translate to the same CDR3. The rearrangement joins TRBV29-1 to TRBJ1-1; no definite D call. The CDR3 spans 12 residues. Trimming removed 7 bases at V and 0 bases at J, with 9 bases between. CDR1 and CDR2 (germline): SQVTM, ANQGSEA. The CDR3 loop reads CSAGDLNTEAFF. The CDR3 bases are TGCAGCGCAGGCGACCTGAACACTGAAGCTTTCTTT.

The chain carries TRBV20-1 and TRBJ1-1; D is perhaps TRBD1 (6 bases). Germline V gene data show CDR1 as DFQATT and CDR2 as SNEGSKA (reference sequence). Trimming stripped 5 bases from V and 11 bases from J, with 15 bases between. This CDR3 is 11 amino acids long. The chain's CDR3 is CSAATGREAFF. CDR3 nucleotide sequence: TGCAGTGCTGCGACAGGCAGGGAGGCTTTCTTT.

The CDR3 DNA sequence: TGCGCCAGCAGCTTAAGCGGGGGGCTTTCCTACGAGCAGTACTTC. Amino acids: CASSLSGGLSYEQYF. The V gene is TRBV5-1, the J gene TRBJ2-7; 9 nucleotides agree with TRBD2. With 2 bases clipped from V and 1 base from J, the junction kept 4 bases outside the gene matches. Germline CDR1 and CDR2: SGHRS and YFSETQ. The CDR3 contains 15 residues.

The chain has TRBV10-3 and TRBJ2-7; 11 bases match TRBD1. Per germline, CDR1 ENHRY and CDR2 SYGVKD. The CDR3 consists of 14 residues. The ends lost 6 bases at V and 3 bases at J; junction bases unmatched: 4. The DNA for the CDR3 is TGTGCCATCAGCCCGGGACAGGGGGGCTACGAGCAGTACTTC. The encoded protein is CAISPGQGGYEQYF.

V gene TRBV6-1 combines with J gene TRBJ2-1; 10 positions match TRBD1. CDR1 is MNHNS, CDR2 SASEGT, per germline. This CDR3 comprises 15 residues. V was pared by 10 bases and J by 2 bases, with 8 bases of the junction left unmatched. CDR3 in DNA: TGTGCCACCCAGAGGGGACAGGGGCCCTACAATGAGCAGTTCTTC. Its translation is CATQRGQGPYNEQFF.

The V gene is TRBV13, the J gene TRBJ2-5; 7 nucleotides line up with TRBD1. Trimming at V came to 5 bases and at J to 2 bases, leaving 5 bases not matched to a gene. CDR1 and CDR2 (germline): PRHDT, FYEKMQ (reference sequence). The CDR3 runs 14 residues. The CDR3 protein is CASSKYRGQETQYF. The CDR3 DNA is TGTGCCAGCAGCAAGTACAGGGGTCAAGAGACCCAGTACTTC.

The chain uses TRBV7-2 and TRBJ2-2; 8 bases agree with TRBD2. Germline CDR1 and CDR2: SGHTA and FQGNSA. This CDR3 is 16 amino acids long. V shed 4 bases and J 3 bases; nucleotides not matched to a gene: 7. CDR3 loop: CASSSRSREDTGELFF. Here the CDR3 DNA reads TGTGCCAGCAGCTCCCGTTCGCGGGAGGACACCGGGGAGCTGTTTTTT.

The rearrangement joins TRBV6-5 to TRBJ1-4, with 9 bases matching TRBD1. The CDR3 length is 15 residues. Unmatched junction bases numbered 9, after V lost 6 bases and J lost 7 bases. Germline CDR1 reads MNHEY; CDR2 reads SVGAGI. The CDR3 protein is CASRRTGTGSEKLFF. The CDR3 DNA follows: TGTGCCAGCAGACGAACGGGGACAGGGAGTGAAAAACTGTTTTTT.

This chain joins TRBV7-2 and TRBJ2-1, with TRBD2 as a possible D gene (6 bases). The CDR3 sequence is 15 residues long. The germline V gene has CDR1 SGHTA and CDR2 FQGNSA. The V end lost 5 bases, the J end lost 4 bases, and 15 bases lay between the germline ends. The CDR3 reads CASSHGLAQYNEQFF. CDR3 bases: TGTGCCAGCAGCCATGGCCTAGCGCAATACAATGAGCAGTTCTTC.